The present entry profiles one TCR beta chain with its context. Sequencing used immunoSEQ multiplex PCR; TCRdb keeps in-frame clones, though not all of them. The sample holds over 150,000 clones, approximately 94% seen once. The CDR3 has 14 amino acids. Germline-derived CDR1 and CDR2 are SGHAT and FQNNGV. The V and J ends lost 3 bases and 4 bases respectively, with 12 bases between them. This sample was included in a study of control samples from healthy donors and cancer patients. The chain combines TRBV11-2 with TRBJ1-2, with unresolved D. The TCR sequence derives from a man aged 35-49 years in good health. Input material: blood. Written as DNA, the CDR3 is TGTGCCAGCAGCTTGGGTCGGGATGTCTATGGCTACACCTTC. Encoded protein: CASSLGRDVYGYTF.